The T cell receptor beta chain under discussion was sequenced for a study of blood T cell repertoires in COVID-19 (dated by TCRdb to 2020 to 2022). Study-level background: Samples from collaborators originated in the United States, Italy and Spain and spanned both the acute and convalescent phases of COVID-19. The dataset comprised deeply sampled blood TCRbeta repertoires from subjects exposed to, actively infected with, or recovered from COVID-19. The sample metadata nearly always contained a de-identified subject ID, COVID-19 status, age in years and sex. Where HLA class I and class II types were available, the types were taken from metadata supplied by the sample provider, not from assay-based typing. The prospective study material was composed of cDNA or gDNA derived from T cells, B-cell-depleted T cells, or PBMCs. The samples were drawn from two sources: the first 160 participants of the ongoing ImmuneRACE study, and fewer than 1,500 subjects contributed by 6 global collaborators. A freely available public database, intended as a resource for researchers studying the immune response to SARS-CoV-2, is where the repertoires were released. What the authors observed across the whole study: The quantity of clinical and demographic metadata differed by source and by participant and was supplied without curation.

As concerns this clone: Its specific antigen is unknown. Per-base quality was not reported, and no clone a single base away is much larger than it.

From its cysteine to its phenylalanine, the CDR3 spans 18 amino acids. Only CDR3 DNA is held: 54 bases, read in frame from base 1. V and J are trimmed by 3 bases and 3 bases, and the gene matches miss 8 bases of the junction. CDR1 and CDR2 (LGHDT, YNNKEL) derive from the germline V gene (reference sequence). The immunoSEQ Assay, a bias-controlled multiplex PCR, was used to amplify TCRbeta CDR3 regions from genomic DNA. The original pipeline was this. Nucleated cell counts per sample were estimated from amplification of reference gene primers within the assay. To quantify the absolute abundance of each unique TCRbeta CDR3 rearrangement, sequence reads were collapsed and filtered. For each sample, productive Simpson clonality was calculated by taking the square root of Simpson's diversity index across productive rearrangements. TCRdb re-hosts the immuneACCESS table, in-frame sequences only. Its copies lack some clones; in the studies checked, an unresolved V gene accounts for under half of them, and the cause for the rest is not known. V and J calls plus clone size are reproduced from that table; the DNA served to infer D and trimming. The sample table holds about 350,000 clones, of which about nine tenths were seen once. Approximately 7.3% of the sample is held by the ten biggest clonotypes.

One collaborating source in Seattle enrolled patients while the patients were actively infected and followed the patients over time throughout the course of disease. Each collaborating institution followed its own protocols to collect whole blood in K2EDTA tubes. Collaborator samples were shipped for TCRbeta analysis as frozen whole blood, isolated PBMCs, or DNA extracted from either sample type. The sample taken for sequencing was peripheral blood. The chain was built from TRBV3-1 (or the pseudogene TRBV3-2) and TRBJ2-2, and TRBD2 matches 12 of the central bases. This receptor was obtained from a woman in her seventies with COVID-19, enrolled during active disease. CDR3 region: CASSQEGLAGPYTGELFF. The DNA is TGTGCCAGCAGCCAGGAAGGACTAGCGGGGCCCTACACCGGGGAGCTGTTTTTT.